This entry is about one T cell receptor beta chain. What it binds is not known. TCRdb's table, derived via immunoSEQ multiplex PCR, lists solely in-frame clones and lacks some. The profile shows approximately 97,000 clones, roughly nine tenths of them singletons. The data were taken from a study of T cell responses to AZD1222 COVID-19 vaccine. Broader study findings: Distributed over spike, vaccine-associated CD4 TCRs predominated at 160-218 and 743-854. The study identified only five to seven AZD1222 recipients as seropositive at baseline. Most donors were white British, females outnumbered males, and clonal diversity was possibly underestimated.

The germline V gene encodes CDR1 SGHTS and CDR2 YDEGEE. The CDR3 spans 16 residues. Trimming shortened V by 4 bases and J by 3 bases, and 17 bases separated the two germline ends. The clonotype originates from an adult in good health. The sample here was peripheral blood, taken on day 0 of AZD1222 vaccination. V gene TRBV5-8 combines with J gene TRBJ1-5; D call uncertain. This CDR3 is CASSAAGISFNQPQHF. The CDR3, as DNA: TGTGCCAGCAGCGCGGCGGGTATTTCTTTCAATCAGCCCCAGCATTTT.